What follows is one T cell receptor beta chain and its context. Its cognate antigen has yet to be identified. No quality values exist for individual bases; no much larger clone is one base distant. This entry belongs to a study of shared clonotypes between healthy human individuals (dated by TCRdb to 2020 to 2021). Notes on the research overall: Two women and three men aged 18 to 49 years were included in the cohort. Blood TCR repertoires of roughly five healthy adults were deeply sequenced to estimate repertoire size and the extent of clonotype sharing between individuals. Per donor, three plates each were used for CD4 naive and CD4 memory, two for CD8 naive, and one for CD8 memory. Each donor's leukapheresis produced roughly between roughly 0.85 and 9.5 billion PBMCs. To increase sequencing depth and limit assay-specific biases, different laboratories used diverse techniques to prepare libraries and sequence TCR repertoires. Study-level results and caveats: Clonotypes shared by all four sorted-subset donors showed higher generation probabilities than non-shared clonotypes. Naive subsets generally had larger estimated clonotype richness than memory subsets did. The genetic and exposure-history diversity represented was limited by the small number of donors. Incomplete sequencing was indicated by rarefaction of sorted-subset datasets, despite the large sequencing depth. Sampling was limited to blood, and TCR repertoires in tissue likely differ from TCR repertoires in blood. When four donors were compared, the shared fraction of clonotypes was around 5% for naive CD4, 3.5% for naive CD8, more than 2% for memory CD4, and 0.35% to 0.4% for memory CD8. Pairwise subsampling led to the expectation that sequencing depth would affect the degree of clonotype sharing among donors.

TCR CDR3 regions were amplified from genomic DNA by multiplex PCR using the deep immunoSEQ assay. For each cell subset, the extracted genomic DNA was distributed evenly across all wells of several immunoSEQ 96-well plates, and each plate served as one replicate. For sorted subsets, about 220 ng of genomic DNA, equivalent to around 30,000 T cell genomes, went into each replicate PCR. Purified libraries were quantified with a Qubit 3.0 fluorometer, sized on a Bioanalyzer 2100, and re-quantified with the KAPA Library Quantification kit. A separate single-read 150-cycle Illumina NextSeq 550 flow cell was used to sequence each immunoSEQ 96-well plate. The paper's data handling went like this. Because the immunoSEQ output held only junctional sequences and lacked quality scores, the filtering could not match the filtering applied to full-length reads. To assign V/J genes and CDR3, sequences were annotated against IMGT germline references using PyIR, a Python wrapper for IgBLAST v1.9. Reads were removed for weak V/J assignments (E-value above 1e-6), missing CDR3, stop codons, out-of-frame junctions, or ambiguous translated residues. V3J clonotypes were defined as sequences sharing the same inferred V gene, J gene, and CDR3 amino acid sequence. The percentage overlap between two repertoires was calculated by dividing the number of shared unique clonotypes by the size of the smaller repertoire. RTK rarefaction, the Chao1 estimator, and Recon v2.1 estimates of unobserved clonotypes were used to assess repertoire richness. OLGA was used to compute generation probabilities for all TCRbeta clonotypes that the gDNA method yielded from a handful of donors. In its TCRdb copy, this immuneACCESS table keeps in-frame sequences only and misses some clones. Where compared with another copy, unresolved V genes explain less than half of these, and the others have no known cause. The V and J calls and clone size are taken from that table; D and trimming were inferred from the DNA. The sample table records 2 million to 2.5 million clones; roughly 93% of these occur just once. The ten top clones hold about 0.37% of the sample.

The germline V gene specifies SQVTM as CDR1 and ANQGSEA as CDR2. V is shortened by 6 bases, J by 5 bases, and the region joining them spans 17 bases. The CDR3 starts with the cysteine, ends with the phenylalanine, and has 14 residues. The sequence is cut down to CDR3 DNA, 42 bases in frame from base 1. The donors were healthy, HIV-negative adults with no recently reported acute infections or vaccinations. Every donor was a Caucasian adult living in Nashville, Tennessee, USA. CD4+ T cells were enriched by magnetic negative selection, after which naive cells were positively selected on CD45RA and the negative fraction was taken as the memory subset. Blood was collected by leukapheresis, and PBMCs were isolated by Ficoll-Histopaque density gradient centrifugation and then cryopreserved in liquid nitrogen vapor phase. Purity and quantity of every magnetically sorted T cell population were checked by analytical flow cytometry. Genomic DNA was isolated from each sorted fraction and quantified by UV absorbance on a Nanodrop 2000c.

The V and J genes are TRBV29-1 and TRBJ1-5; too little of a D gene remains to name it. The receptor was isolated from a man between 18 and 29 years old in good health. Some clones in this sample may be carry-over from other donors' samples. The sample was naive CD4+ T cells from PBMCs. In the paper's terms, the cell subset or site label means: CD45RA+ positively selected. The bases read TGCAGCGTGACGTCCGGGTCGTTGGATCAGCCCCAGCATTTT. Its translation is CSVTSGSLDQPQHF.